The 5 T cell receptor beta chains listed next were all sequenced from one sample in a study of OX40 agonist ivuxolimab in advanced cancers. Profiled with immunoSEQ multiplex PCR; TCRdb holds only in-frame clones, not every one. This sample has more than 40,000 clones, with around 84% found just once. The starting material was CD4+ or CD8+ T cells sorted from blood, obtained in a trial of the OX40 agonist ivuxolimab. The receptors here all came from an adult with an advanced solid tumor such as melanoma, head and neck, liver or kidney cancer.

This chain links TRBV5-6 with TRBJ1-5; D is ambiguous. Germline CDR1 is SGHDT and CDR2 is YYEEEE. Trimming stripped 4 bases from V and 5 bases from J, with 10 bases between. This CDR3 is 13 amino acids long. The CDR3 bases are TGTGCCAGCAGCCTGGGAGCGGATCAGCCCCAGCATTTT. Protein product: CASSLGADQPQHF.

CDR3 nucleotides: TGTGCCAGTTCCCCGGGGACGACTGGAAACACCATATATTTT. The encoded protein is CASSPGTTGNTIYF. J is TRBJ1-3 and V is TRBV19, with D possibly being TRBD1 (5 bases). Germline-derived CDR1 and CDR2 are LNHDA and SQIVND (reference sequence). Trimming stripped 8 bases from V and 2 bases from J, with 13 bases between. The CDR3 runs 14 residues.

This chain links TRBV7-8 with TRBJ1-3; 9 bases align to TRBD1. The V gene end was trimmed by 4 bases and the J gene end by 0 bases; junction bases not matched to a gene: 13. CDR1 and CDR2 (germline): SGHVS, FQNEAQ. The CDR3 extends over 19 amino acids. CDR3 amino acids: CASSSLHRGTGYSGNTIYF. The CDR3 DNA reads TGTGCCAGCAGCTCCCTCCATCGCGGGACAGGGTACTCTGGAAACACCATATATTTT. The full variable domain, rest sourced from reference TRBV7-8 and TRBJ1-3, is GAGVSQSPRYKVAKRGQDVALRCDPISGHVSLFWYQQALGQGPEFLTYFQNEAQLDKSGLPSDRFFAERPEGSVSTLKIQRTQQEDSAVYLCASSSLHRGTGYSGNTIYFGEGSWLTVV.

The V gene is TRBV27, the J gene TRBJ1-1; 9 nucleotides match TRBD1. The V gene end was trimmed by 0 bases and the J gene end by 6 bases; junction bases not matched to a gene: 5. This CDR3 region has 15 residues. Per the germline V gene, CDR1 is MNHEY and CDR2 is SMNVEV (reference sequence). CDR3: CASSLSNRGLPEAFF. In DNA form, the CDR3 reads TGTGCCAGCAGTTTATCGAACAGGGGGCTCCCTGAAGCTTTCTTT.

Here the CDR3 reads CASSSGTSTYEQYF. DNA of the CDR3: TGTGCCAGCAGTTCCGGGACTAGTACATACGAGCAGTACTTC. The chain has TRBV27 and TRBJ2-7; 8 nucleotides agree with TRBD2. The germline V gene encodes CDR1 MNHEY and CDR2 SMNVEV (reference sequence). This CDR3 comprises 14 residues. The ends lost 4 bases at V and 4 bases at J; junction bases unmatched: 6.